This TCR beta chain stems from a study of CD8 T cells in ankylosing spondylitis. Overall study results and limits: Within peripheral blood, clones linked to disease were CD8+ and relatively rare. Disease-associated clones were reportedly significantly overrepresented in matched ankylosing spondylitis synovial fluid. Made up of 7 to 9 highly homologous variants, a TCR beta motif appeared characteristic of ankylosing spondylitis blood. Reactive arthritis synovial fluid and blood previously showed some of these motif variants.

5'-RACE, quantitative and with molecular barcodes, yielded the TCR beta libraries. TCRdb fed the 5' RACE reads into MiXCR, producing one record per CDR3 protein. The sample carries hundreds of thousands of distinct CDR3 sequences, roughly 25% recorded once. Concerning this clonotype itself: Its antigen remains unidentified.

V dropped 6 bases and J dropped 1; count of bases not matched to a gene: 8. CDR1 and CDR2 (germline): DFQATT, SNEGSKA (reference sequence). This CDR3 is built from 15 residues. This TCR was recovered from a male donor with ankylosing spondylitis. Specimen: blood, either unsorted or a sorted T cell fraction (not recorded which). The chain joins TRBV20-1 to TRBJ1-1; TRBD1 agrees at 10 bases. The CDR3 spells CSAPDRGWGNTEAFF. CDR3 nucleotide sequence: TGCAGTGCCCCGGACAGGGGGTGGGGGAACACTGAAGCTTTCTTT.